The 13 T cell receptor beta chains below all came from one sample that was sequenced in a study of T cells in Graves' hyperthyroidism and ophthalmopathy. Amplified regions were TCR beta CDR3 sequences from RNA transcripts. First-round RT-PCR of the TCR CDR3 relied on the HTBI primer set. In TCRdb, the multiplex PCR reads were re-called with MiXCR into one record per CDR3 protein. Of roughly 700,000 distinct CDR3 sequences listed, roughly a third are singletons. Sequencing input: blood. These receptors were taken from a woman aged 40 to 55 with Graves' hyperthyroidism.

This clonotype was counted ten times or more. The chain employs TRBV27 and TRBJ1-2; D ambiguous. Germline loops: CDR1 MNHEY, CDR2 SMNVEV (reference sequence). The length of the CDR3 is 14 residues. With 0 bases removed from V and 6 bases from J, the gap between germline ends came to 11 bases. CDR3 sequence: CASSLSEGWNGYTF. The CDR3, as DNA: TGTGCCAGCAGTTTATCGGAGGGTTGGAATGGCTACACCTTC.

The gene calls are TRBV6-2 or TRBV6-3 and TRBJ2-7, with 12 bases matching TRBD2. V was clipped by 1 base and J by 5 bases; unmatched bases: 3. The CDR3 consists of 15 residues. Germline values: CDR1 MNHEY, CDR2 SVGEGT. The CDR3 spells CASSYWLAGGHEQYF. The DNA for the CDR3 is TGTGCCAGCAGTTACTGGCTAGCGGGAGGGCACGAGCAGTACTTC.

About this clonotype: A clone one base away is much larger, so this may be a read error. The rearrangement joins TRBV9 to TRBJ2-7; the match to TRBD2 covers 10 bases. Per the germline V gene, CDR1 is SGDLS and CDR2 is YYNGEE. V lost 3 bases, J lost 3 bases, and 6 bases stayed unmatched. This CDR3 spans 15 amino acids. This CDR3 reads CASSARTSGVYEQYF. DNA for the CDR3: TGTGCCAGCAGCGCCAGGACTAGCGGTGTCTACGAGCAGTACTTC.

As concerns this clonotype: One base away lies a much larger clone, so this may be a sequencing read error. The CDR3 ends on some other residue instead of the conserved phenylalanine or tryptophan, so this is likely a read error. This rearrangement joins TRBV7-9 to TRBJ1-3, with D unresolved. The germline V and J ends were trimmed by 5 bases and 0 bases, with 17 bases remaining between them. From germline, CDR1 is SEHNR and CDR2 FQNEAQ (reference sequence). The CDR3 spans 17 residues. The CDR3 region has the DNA TGTGCCAGCAGCATAAATTATGGACTGCTCTCTGGAAACACCATATATTCT. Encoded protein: CASSINYGLLSGNTIYS.

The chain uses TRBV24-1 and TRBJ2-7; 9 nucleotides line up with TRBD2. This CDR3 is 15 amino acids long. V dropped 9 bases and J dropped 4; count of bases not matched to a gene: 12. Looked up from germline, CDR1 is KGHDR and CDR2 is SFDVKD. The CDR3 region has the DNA TGTGCCACCCGTAAGAGTACTAGCGGGCTGTACGAGCAGTACTTC. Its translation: CATRKSTSGLYEQYF.

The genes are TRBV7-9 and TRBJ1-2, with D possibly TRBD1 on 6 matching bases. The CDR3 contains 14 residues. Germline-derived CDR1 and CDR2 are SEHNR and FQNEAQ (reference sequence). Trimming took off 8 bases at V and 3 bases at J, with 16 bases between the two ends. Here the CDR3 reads CASSPKRQDYGYTF. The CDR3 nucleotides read TGTGCCAGCTCACCAAAGAGACAGGACTATGGCTACACCTTC.

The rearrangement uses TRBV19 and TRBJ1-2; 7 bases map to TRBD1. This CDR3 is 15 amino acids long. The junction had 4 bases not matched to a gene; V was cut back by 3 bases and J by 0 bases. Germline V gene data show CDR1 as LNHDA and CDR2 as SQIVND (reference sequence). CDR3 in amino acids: CASSIWTGTNYGYTF. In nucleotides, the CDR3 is TGTGCCAGTAGTATCTGGACAGGCACTAACTATGGCTACACCTTC. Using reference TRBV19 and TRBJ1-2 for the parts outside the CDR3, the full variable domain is DGGITQSPKYLFRKEGQNVTLSCEQNLNHDAMYWYRQDPGQGLRLIYYSQIVNDFQKGDIAEGYSVSREKKESFPLTVTSAQKNPTAFYLCASSIWTGTNYGYTFGSGTRLTVV.

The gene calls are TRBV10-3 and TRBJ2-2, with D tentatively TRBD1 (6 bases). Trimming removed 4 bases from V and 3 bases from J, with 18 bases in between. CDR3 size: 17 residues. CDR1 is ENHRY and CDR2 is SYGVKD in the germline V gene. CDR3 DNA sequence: TGTGCCATCAGTGCTAGACCGTTGGCAGGGGACACCGGGGAGCTGTTTTTT. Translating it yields CAISARPLAGDTGELFF.

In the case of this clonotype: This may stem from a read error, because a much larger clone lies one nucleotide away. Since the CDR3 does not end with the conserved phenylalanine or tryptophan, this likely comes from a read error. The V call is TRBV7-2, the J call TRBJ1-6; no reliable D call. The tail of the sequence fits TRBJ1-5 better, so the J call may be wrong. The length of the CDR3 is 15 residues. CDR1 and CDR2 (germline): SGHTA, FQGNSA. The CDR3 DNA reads TGTGCCAGCAGCTTAGATGGGGTTAACAATCAGCCCCAGCATCTT. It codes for CASSLDGVNNQPQHL.

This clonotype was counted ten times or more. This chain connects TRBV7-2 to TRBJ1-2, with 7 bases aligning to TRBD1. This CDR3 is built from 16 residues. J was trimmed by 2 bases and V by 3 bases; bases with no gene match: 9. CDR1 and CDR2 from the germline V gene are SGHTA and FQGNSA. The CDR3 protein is CASSFYRSGQNYGYTF. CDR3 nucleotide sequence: TGTGCCAGCAGCTTTTACCGATCGGGACAGAACTATGGCTACACCTTC.

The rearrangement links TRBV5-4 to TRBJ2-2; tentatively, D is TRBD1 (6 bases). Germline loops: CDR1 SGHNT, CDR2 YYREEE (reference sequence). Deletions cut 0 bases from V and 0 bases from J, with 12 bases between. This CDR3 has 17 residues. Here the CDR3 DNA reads TGTGCCAGCAGCTTGGCAGGGGCCGCGACGAACACCGGGGAGCTGTTTTTT. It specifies CASSLAGAATNTGELFF.

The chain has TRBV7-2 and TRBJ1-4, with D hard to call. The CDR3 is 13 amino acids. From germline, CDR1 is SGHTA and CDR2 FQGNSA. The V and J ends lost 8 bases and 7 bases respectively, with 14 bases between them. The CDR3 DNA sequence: TGTGCCAGCTCACCTGGACTCTCTGAAAAACTGTTTTTT. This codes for CASSPGLSEKLFF.

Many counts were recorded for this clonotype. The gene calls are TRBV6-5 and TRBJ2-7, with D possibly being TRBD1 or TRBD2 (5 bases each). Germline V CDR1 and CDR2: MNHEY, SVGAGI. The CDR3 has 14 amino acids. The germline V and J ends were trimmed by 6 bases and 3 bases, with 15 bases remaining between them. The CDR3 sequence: CASRSGTGIYEQYF. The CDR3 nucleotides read TGTGCCAGCAGATCCGGGACCGGTATCTACGAGCAGTACTTC.